One and the same sample provided the 24 T cell receptor beta chains below, sequenced in a study of blood T cells in healthy people across ages. For the second PCR, which ran for about 6 to 12 cycles, a sample-barcoded 5' primer and a J-beta primer mix were used. TCRdb processed the 5' RACE reads anew with MiXCR; each CDR3 protein has one entry. This table has 1,500,000 or so distinct CDR3 sequences, under 55% appearing once. Sample: blood. Receptors originate from a woman aged 18-35 years in good health.

The chain has TRBV18 and TRBJ2-5; no firm D call. Germline CDR1 KGHSH, CDR2 LQKENI. CDR3 length: 13 amino acids. Deletions cut 3 bases from V and 3 bases from J, with 8 bases between. The CDR3: CASSPAFKETQYF. The CDR3 region has the DNA TGTGCCAGCTCACCGGCGTTTAAAGAGACCCAGTACTTC.

This clonotype was found many times. V and J are TRBV28 and TRBJ2-7; TRBD2 is a possible D gene (7 bases). V was clipped by 2 bases and J by 5 bases, with 16 bases between them. Germline CDR1 is MDHEN and CDR2 is SYDVKM. The CDR3 has 15 residues. The CDR3 DNA follows: TGTGCCAGCAGTTTAAATGGGGGGGGCTCAGACGAGCAGTACTTC. It translates to CASSLNGGGSDEQYF.

V is TRBV7-9 and J is TRBJ2-7; TRBD1 matches at 7 bases. The junction had 12 bases not matched to a gene; V was cut back by 5 bases and J by 2 bases. The CDR3 is made up of 16 amino acids. Looked up from germline, CDR1 is SEHNR and CDR2 is FQNEAQ (reference sequence). The CDR3 spells CASSQGDRVTTYEQYF. CDR3 DNA sequence: TGTGCCAGCAGCCAAGGTGACAGGGTAACAACCTACGAGCAGTACTTC.

A few counts support this clonotype. V gene TRBV3-1 combines with J gene TRBJ2-3, with TRBD2 identical over 7 bases. CDR3 size: 15 residues. Germline V gene lookup returns CDR1 LGHDT and CDR2 YNNKEL (reference sequence). J lost 6 bases, V lost 4 bases, and 10 bases had no gene match. Here the CDR3 DNA reads TGTGCCAGCAGCCCGGATGGGCGGGAGACGGATACGCAGTATTTT. Its protein product is CASSPDGRETDTQYF.

The genes are TRBV5-1 and TRBJ2-1, with 8 bases fitting TRBD2. The J segment lost 13 bases and the V segment lost 0 bases, leaving 9 bases of the junction unmatched. The CDR3 has 14 residues. The germline gives CDR1 SGHRS, CDR2 YFSETQ. Here the CDR3 reads CASSLELAEETQFF. In DNA form, the CDR3 reads TGCGCCAGCAGCTTGGAACTAGCGGAAGAGACTCAGTTCTTC.

The chain carries TRBV27 and TRBJ2-7; D gene ambiguous. V lost 2 bases to trimming and J lost 2 bases, with 10 bases between them. CDR1 MNHEY and CDR2 SMNVEV come from the germline V gene (reference sequence). The CDR3 is 14 amino acids. CDR3 nucleotide sequence: TGTGCCAGCAGTTTACGTGGGCAGACCTACGAGCAGTACTTC. It specifies CASSLRGQTYEQYF.

The rearrangement uses TRBV20-1 and TRBJ2-3, with D unresolved. The germline gives CDR1 DFQATT, CDR2 SNEGSKA (reference sequence). Between the trimmed V and J ends, which lost 5 bases and 0 bases, there was a span of 6 bases. The CDR3 extends over 12 amino acids. This CDR3 reads CSADASTDTQYF. CDR3 nucleotides: TGCAGTGCTGACGCTAGCACAGATACGCAGTATTTT.

The chain employs TRBV7-9 and TRBJ1-2, with D possibly being TRBD1 (6 bases). The CDR3 length is 16 residues. V was trimmed by 4 bases and J by 7 bases, leaving 22 bases between them. CDR1 and CDR2 from the germline V gene are SEHNR and FQNEAQ (reference sequence). The CDR3 loop is CASSSNRDTTGIGYTF. DNA for the CDR3: TGTGCCAGCAGCTCAAACCGGGACACAACGGGGATTGGCTACACCTTC.

This clonotype has more than one count but fewer than ten. The chain is built from TRBV29-1 and TRBJ1-2; maybe TRBD1 (6 bases). The CDR3 runs to 16 residues. CDR1 SQVTM and CDR2 ANQGSEA come from the germline V gene. Between the trimmed V and J ends, which lost 1 base and 5 bases, there was a span of 20 bases. The CDR3: CSVEGLGLGTLYGYTF. In DNA form, the CDR3 reads TGCAGCGTTGAAGGGCTCGGACTCGGGACACTTTATGGCTACACCTTC. Complete variable domain (other parts from reference TRBV29-1 and TRBJ1-2): SAVISQKPSRDICQRGTSLTIQCQVDSQVTMMFWYRQQPGQSLTLIATANQGSEATYESGFVIDKFPISRPNLTFSTLTVSNMSPEDSSIYLCSVEGLGLGTLYGYTFGSGTRLTVV.

For this clonotype: Compared with germline, one end of the junction differs, possibly owing to a read error. The chain links TRBV20-1 to TRBJ2-3, with D unresolved. Germline V CDR1 and CDR2: DFQATT, SNEGSKA (reference sequence). This CDR3 has 14 amino acids. Written as DNA, the CDR3 is TGCAGTGCCAGAGACCGCTATCTAGGGGATACGCAGTATTTT. It codes for CSARDRYLGDTQYF.

This clonotype was seen only a few times. V and J are TRBV15 and TRBJ1-1, with D tentatively TRBD1 (6 bases). CDR3 size: 13 residues. V was trimmed by 2 bases and J by 4 bases, leaving 8 bases between them. Germline V gives CDR1 LNHNV, CDR2 YYDKDF (reference sequence). The CDR3 loop reads CATSRQQGTEAFF. The CDR3 nucleotides read TGTGCCACCAGCAGACAACAGGGCACTGAAGCTTTCTTT.

This clonotype has just a few counts. The chain joins TRBV6-5 to TRBJ1-5, with D uncertain. The V end lost 2 bases, the J end lost 4 bases, and 12 bases lay between the germline ends. The CDR3 sequence is 15 residues long. Germline lookup yields CDR1 MNHEY and CDR2 SVGAGI. The CDR3 nucleotides read TGTGCCAGCAGTTACAGGACGATTGGGAATCAGCCCCAGCATTTT. The encoded protein is CASSYRTIGNQPQHF.

The chain links TRBV15 to TRBJ2-7; the match to TRBD2 covers 7 bases. Germline lookup yields CDR1 LNHNV and CDR2 YYDKDF (reference sequence). With 5 bases clipped from V and 2 bases from J, the junction kept 6 bases outside the gene matches. The CDR3 runs 14 residues. DNA of the CDR3: TGTGCCACCAGCCGGGACTATAGCACCTACGAGCAGTACTTC. Encoded protein: CATSRDYSTYEQYF.

This sequence joins TRBV7-9 and TRBJ1-2, with D hard to call. Trimming removed 1 base from V and 4 bases from J, with 16 bases in between. Looked up from germline, CDR1 is SEHNR and CDR2 is FQNEAQ (reference sequence). The CDR3 sequence is 16 residues long. The CDR3 DNA follows: TGTGCCAGCAGCTTAGTCCGTAGCGAAACCACCTATGGCTACACCTTC. Translation: CASSLVRSETTYGYTF.

There are a few counts of this clonotype. The chain recombines TRBV5-5 with TRBJ2-3, with 10 bases lining up with TRBD1. J was trimmed by 6 bases and V by 1 base; bases with no gene match: 2. CDR1 SGHKS and CDR2 YYEKEE come from the germline V gene (reference sequence). CDR3 length: 14 residues. CDR3 bases: TGTGCCAGCAGCTTGCAGACAGGGGGCGATACGCAGTATTTT. Its protein is CASSLQTGGDTQYF.

A single count supports this clonotype. The chain carries TRBV11-2 and TRBJ1-3; no firm D call. There are 15 residues in the CDR3. Germline CDR1 SGHAT, CDR2 FQNNGV. Trimming pared 6 bases from V and 0 bases from J, leaving 12 bases between. The CDR3 region has the DNA TGTGCCAGCAGTCATCCAGCGAACTCTGGAAACACCATATATTTT. Amino acids: CASSHPANSGNTIYF.

This clonotype was seen more than once but under ten times. The V and J genes are TRBV27 and TRBJ1-1; D is uncertain. Germline values: CDR1 MNHEY, CDR2 SMNVEV (reference sequence). The CDR3 extends over 13 amino acids. V was cut by 2 bases and J by 4 bases, with 8 bases left in between. DNA of the CDR3: TGTGCCAGCAGTTTAAGCCTGCTCACTGAAGCTTTCTTT. It specifies CASSLSLLTEAFF.

The chain links TRBV5-5 to TRBJ1-2; TRBD1 matches at 8 bases. Per the germline V gene, CDR1 is SGHKS and CDR2 is YYEKEE (reference sequence). The CDR3 totals 14 residues. The junction had 6 bases not matched to a gene; V was cut back by 4 bases and J by 4 bases. The CDR3 DNA follows: TGTGCCAGCAGCCAAAGGACAGGGACCTATGGCTACACCTTC. Translation: CASSQRTGTYGYTF.

The table lists this clonotype with a count of one. A much larger clone sits a single nucleotide away, making a read error possible. The rearrangement uses TRBV20-1 and TRBJ2-1; D is undetermined. Germline V gene data show CDR1 as DFQATT and CDR2 as SNEGSKA (reference sequence). CDR3 length equals 14 residues. The V end was cut by 4 bases, the J end by 5 bases, with 15 bases between. CDR3 sequence: CSAKAWRSNNEQFF. As DNA, the CDR3 is TGCAGTGCTAAGGCTTGGCGTTCCAACAATGAGCAGTTCTTC.

This rearrangement joins TRBV29-1 to TRBJ1-1; possibly TRBD1 for D (6 bases). CDR3 length equals 13 residues. The V gene's germline CDR1 is SQVTM and CDR2 ANQGSEA. CDR3: CSGKNTGYTEAFF. In nucleotides, the CDR3 is TGCAGTGGAAAAAACACAGGGTACACTGAAGCTTTCTTT.

This clonotype was seen a handful of times. The chain links TRBV10-3 to TRBJ2-3; 15 bases map to TRBD2. This CDR3 contains 16 residues. The J segment lost 1 base and the V segment lost 10 bases, leaving 6 bases of the junction unmatched. Germline CDR1 ENHRY, CDR2 SYGVKD. The CDR3 loop reads CATWTSGGVGTDTQYF. The CDR3 bases are TGTGCCACCTGGACTAGCGGGGGGGTTGGCACAGATACGCAGTATTTT.

This clonotype was seen a handful of times. The chain carries TRBV3-1 and TRBJ2-3; the D is unclear. This CDR3 region has 14 residues. Per germline, CDR1 LGHDT and CDR2 YNNKEL (reference sequence). The germline V and J ends were trimmed by 5 bases and 3 bases, with 12 bases remaining between them. This chain's CDR3 is CASSNLGFTDTQYF. For the CDR3, the DNA is TGTGCCAGCAGCAATCTCGGATTTACAGATACGCAGTATTTT.

This clonotype was seen only a few times. The chain links TRBV4-1 to TRBJ1-1; D gene unclear. Trimming left V 0 bases short and J 0 bases short, with 14 bases between. Germline V gene lookup returns CDR1 MGHRA and CDR2 YSYEKL. This CDR3 region has 17 residues. Here the CDR3 reads CASSQDMGSSLNTEAFF. CDR3 sequence (DNA): TGCGCCAGCAGCCAAGATATGGGGTCTTCCCTGAACACTGAAGCTTTCTTT.

The gene calls are TRBV9 and TRBJ2-7; D possibly matches TRBD1 or TRBD2 (5 bases each). V was trimmed by 0 bases and J by 3 bases, leaving 10 bases between them. The CDR3 runs 14 residues. Per the germline V gene, CDR1 is SGDLS and CDR2 is YYNGEE. As DNA, the CDR3 is TGTGCCAGCAGCGTAGACGGGGACCACTACGAGCAGTACTTC. Translated: CASSVDGDHYEQYF.